This entry is about one T cell receptor beta chain. The record originates from a study of shared clonotypes between healthy human individuals. In the naive CD8 group, cells lacked CD45RO and were positively selected for CCR7, so terminally differentiated effector memory CD45RA+ cells were left out. V shed 4 bases and J 6 bases; nucleotides not matched to a gene: 9. CDR3 size: 15 residues. The V gene's germline CDR1 is SEHNR and CDR2 FQNEAQ (reference sequence). Every immunoSEQ plate was one replicate of a subset's evenly spread DNA. Here immunoSEQ multiplex PCR was the method, and the copy in TCRdb shows in-frame clones only, minus some. This sample has approximately 840,000 clones, with approximately 97% found just once.

The source material was naive CD8+ T cells sorted from blood. This sequence originates from a young man in good health. This chain uses TRBV7-9 with TRBJ2-7; 10 nucleotides agree with TRBD1. As DNA, the CDR3 is TGTGCCAGCAGCTCTGGGGCCGGGACAGGGGTCGAGCAGTACTTC. Translating gives CASSSGAGTGVEQYF.